What follows describes a single T cell receptor beta chain. The antigen remains unidentified. These data originate in a study of cytomegalovirus exposure and HLA in healthy donors. Overall study findings and caveats: Reports credit the classifier with highly specific, highly sensitive diagnosis of cytomegalovirus status.

PCR primers comprised 60 Vbeta and 13 Jbeta primers. TCRdb's copy holds only in-frame clones and misses some; the assay was immunoSEQ multiplex PCR. The sample has about 150,000 clones, approximately 85% seen once. The CDR3 has 19 residues. V was cut by 5 bases and J by 1 base, with 26 bases left in between. Looked up from germline, CDR1 is SNHLY and CDR2 is FYNNEI. The receptor was derived from a girl aged 10 to 17 in good health and CMV-seropositive. Sequencing was performed on PBMCs. The chain carries TRBV2 and TRBJ1-2; a weak D match, TRBD1 (6 bases). CDR3 in DNA: TGTGCCAGCAGTATTCAGATCAGGGGTGCCGAAACAAGTAACTATGGCTACACCTTC. Residues: CASSIQIRGAETSNYGYTF.